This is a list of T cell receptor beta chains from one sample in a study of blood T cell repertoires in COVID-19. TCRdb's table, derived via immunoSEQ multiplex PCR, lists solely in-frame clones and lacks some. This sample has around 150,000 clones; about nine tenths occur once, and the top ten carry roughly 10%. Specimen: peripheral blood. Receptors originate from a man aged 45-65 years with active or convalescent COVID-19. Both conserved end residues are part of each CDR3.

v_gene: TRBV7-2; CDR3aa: CASSLGGFAQETQYF
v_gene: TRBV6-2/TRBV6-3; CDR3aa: CASSSDRDTNEKLFF
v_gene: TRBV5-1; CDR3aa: CASSPGLAGGQETQYF
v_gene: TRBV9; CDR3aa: CASSVGGQQNSPLHF
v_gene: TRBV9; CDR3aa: CASSVGPRGHEQYF
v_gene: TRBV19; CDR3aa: CASSLDRGPTEAFF
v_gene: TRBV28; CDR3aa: CASGDFRVLTF
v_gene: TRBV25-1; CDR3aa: CASSGQGTGNQPQHF
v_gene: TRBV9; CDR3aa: CASRPAGVNTGELFF
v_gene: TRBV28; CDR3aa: CASIRVGTEAFF
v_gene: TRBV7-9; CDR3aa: CASSFNVGSSGANVLTF
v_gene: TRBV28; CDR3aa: CASTRVGEKLFF
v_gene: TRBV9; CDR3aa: CASSVATGQVPEKLFF
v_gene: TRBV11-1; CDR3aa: CASSPQAREGKEQYF
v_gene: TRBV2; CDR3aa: CASSRSALASSYEQYF
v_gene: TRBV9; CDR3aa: CASSVGTPGTGELFF
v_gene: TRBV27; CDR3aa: CASISTGQLMNTEAFF
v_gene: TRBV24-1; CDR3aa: CATSEDRGRGYTF
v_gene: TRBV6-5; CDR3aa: CASSYSGRRTGELFF
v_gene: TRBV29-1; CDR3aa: CSVARNTEAFF
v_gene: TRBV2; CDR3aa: CASNIQRLNEKLFF
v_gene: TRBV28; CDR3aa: CASREQGISNQPQHF
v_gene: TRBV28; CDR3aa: CASSVAGTGVVWIQYF
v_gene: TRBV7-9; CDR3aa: CASRRLAGGKTGELFF
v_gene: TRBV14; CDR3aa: CASSQGGSGRQGEQYF
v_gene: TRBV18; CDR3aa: CASSPQGRGMWDEQFF
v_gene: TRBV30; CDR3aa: CALTGQGSNTGELFF
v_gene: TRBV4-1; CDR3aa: CASSPPAGVVEQFF
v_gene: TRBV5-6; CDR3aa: CASSLPGGYEQYF
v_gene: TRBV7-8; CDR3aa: CASSLQEGNYGYTF
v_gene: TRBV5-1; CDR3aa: CASSLESREQYF
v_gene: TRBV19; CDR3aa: CASNTNTAGLYNSPLHF
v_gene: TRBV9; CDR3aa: CASSPRGASSGNTIYF
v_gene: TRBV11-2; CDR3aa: CASSQDRGVWNIQYF
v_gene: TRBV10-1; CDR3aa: CASMRASGRPSYEQYF
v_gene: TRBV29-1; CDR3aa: CSVGDRNTEAFF
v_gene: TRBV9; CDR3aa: CASSVEPHQGNVLTF
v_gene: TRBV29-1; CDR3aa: CSVGGGQETQYF
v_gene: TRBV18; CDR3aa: CASSPTQLNYGYTF
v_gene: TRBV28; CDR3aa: CASTRDSGANVLTF
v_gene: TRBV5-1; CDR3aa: CASSFSGRVYEQYF
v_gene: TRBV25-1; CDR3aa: CASSGLGTGQETQYF
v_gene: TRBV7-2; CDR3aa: CASSLMGRVDTGELFF
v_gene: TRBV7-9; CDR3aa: CASSPGGGSGNTIYF
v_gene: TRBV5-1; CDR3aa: CASSYTGFGKNIQYF
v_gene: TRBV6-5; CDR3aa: CASSYGGASNQPQHF
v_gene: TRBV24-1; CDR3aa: CATSDPSGGTDTQYF